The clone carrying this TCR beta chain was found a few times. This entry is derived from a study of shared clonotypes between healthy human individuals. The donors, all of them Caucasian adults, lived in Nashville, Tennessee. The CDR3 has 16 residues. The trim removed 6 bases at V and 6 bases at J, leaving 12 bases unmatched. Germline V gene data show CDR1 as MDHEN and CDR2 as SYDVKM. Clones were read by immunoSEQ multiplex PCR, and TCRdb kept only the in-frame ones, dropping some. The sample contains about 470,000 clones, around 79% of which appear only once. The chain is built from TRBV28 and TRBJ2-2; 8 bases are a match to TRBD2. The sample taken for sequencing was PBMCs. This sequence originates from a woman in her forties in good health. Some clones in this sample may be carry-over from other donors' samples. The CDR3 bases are TGTGCCAGCAGACTTACGGGCGGGAGGAGCTCCGGGGAGCTGTTTTTT. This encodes CASRLTGGRSSGELFF.